This entry lists 2 T cell receptor beta chains sequenced from one sample in a study of graft-versus-host responses after intestinal transplantation. This table comes from immunoSEQ multiplex PCR, and its TCRdb copy is limited to in-frame clones, with some not included. The sample lists around 15,000 clones; 74% were seen once. Processing released intraepithelial and lamina propria lymphocytes from the graft tissue. The sample was ileum tissue, taken 14 days after transplant. Every receptor here comes from a human patient who received an intestinal transplant, so some T cells may come from the graft donor.

The V and J genes are TRBV19 and TRBJ2-7; TRBD2 is a possible D gene (6 bases). The ends were cut back, 5 bases at V and 5 bases at J, with 19 bases in the middle. Per germline, CDR1 LNHDA and CDR2 SQIVND (reference sequence). This CDR3 comprises 15 residues. Here the CDR3 DNA reads TGTGCCAGTAGTGCGACGAGGGGACTTATCAACGAGCAGTACTTC. This gives the protein CASSATRGLINEQYF.

V is TRBV19 and J is TRBJ1-1; a possible D gene is TRBD1 (5 bases). Trimming stripped 0 bases from V and 5 bases from J, with 10 bases between. Germline-derived CDR1 and CDR2 are LNHDA and SQIVND (reference sequence). The CDR3 spans 14 residues. CDR3 sequence: CASSIDPGRTEAFF. CDR3 nucleotides: TGTGCCAGTAGTATAGATCCAGGGAGGACTGAAGCTTTCTTT.